These T cell receptor beta chains were read from a single sample in a study of vaccination and CD4 T cells after COVID-19. TCRdb reprocessed the PCR reads via MiXCR and lists one record per CDR3 protein. The table records just under 30,000 distinct CDR3 sequences, almost 50% of them present only once. Sequenced material: CD4+ T cells from blood, taken about 7 months after SARS-CoV-2 vaccination. The origin of the receptors is a human donor who had recovered from COVID-19. CDR3s include the opening cysteine and the closing phenylalanine or tryptophan. D genes are given only for firm matches. The listing skips clone size in some rows; elsewhere it reads once, few, many or a size class.

TRBD2,-,TRBJ2-7,TRBV20-1,TGCAGTGCTCCCCTACTAGCGTCGACCTACGAGCAGTACTTC,CSAPLLASTYEQYF
-,-,TRBJ1-5,TRBV30,TGTGCCTGGAGTGTGGGTCAGCCCCAGCATTTT,CAWSVGQPQHF
-,-,TRBJ2-5,TRBV21-1,TGTGCCAGCAGCAGAGGCCCTCGGGAAGCGGCGGAGACCCAGTACTTC,CASSRGPREAAETQYF
-,-,TRBJ1-1,TRBV20-1,TGCAGTGCTAGGGACCCGGCAGGGCGTTCCACTGAAGCTTTCTTT,CSARDPAGRSTEAFF
-,few,TRBJ2-7,TRBV7-8,TGTGCCAGCAGCTTAATCCGGGGTGGCGAGCAGTACTTC,CASSLIRGGEQYF
-,-,TRBJ2-7,TRBV6-2/TRBV6-3,TGTGCCAGCAGACTGACAGTCTCCTACGAGCAGTACTTC,CASRLTVSYEQYF
-,-,TRBJ2-1,TRBV7-9,TGTGCCAGCAGCGAGGGGACCGGACGGCAGTTCTTC,CASSEGTGRQFF
-,-,TRBJ2-5,TRBV7-9,TGTGCCAGCAGATCTTATGGGATAGAGGAGACCCAGTACTTC,CASRSYGIEETQYF
TRBD2,-,TRBJ2-1,TRBV7-2,TGTGCCAGCAGGCAGACTAGCGGGAGTCATGAGCAGTTCTTC,CASRQTSGSHEQFF
TRBD2,once,TRBJ2-3,TRBV10-1,TGCGCCAGCAGTGAGTCAGCGGGAGGGCCAGATACGCAGTATTTT,CASSESAGGPDTQYF
TRBD2,-,TRBJ2-3,TRBV7-2,TGTGCCAGCAGCTCTCCATGGGGAGGGCCGAAGCCAGATACGCAGTATTTT,CASSSPWGGPKPDTQYF
TRBD1,-,TRBJ2-1,TRBV28,TGTGCCAGCAGTCTCACCGGGACAGGATCTTACAATGAGCAGTTCTTC,CASSLTGTGSYNEQFF
-,-,TRBJ2-1,TRBV6-5,TGTGCCAGCAGTTACGGAGACCCAGGTTACAATGAGCAGTTCTTC,CASSYGDPGYNEQFF
TRBD2,-,TRBJ2-1,TRBV6-4,TGTGCCAGCAGTGATACCAGCGGGAGTATTCATGAGCAGTTCTTC,CASSDTSGSIHEQFF
-,-,TRBJ2-3,TRBV11-3,TGTGCCAGCAGCGTGACCCTGAGAGATACGCAGTATTTT,CASSVTLRDTQYF
-,-,TRBJ1-2,TRBV7-9,TGTGCCAGCAGCTTAGGACGTCTCGATGGCTACACCTTC,CASSLGRLDGYTF
TRBD1,-,TRBJ1-4,TRBV15,TGTGCCACCAGCAGAGACCGGGACAGGAATGAAAAACTGTTTTTT,CATSRDRDRNEKLFF
TRBD1,-,TRBJ2-5,TRBV19,TGTGCCAGTAGTCGACAGGGCTGGGAGACCCAGTACTTC,CASSRQGWETQYF
-,once,TRBJ2-7,TRBV7-6,TGTGCCAGCAGCTCCTCTGCGGGGTCCGCCTACGAGCAGTACTTC,CASSSSAGSAYEQYF
TRBD1,-,TRBJ1-6,TRBV19,TGTGCCAGTAATGGGACAGGGGATAATTCACCCCTCCACTTT,CASNGTGDNSPLHF
TRBD2,-,TRBJ2-1,TRBV28,TGTGCCAGCAGTTTATTGGGAGCGGGAGAACTCAATGAGCAGTTCTTC,CASSLLGAGELNEQFF
TRBD2,-,TRBJ2-1,TRBV10-3,TGTGCCATCAGTAACTCGGTGGCTAGCGGGAGTTCCTACAATGAGCAGTTCTTC,CAISNSVASGSSYNEQFF
-,-,TRBJ1-6,TRBV20-1,TGCAGTGCTATCAGCTCCTATAATTCACCCCTCCACTTT,CSAISSYNSPLHF
TRBD2,once,TRBJ2-7,TRBV27,TGTGCCAGCAGTCTGACTAGCGGCGCGGTCGAGCAGTACTTC,CASSLTSGAVEQYF
TRBD2,few,TRBJ2-3,TRBV7-8,TGTGCCAGCAGCTTAAGCTCTACTAGCGGGAGAACAGATACGCAGTATTTT,CASSLSSTSGRTDTQYF
-,-,TRBJ1-2,TRBV6-4,TGTGCCAGCAGTGAGCAGGGGACGACTATGGATGGCTACACCTTC,CASSEQGTTMDGYTF
-,-,TRBJ2-3,TRBV7-9,TGTGCCAGCAGCTTCTCAGATACGCAGTATTTT,CASSFSDTQYF
TRBD1,-,TRBJ1-5,TRBV19,TGTGCCAGTAGTATAGGGGACAGGGTAGCTGGGCCCCAGCATTTT,CASSIGDRVAGPQHF
TRBD2,few,TRBJ2-1,TRBV20-1,TGCAGTGCTAGCTCGCTAGCGGGAGTTGAGCAGTTCTTC,CSASSLAGVEQFF
-,few,TRBJ2-7,TRBV7-9,TGTGCCAGCAGCCCATCCCACGAGCAGTACTTC,CASSPSHEQYF
-,few,TRBJ2-4,TRBV20-1,TGCAGTGCCCAGTCGGCCAAAAACATTCAGTACTTC,CSAQSAKNIQYF
-,-,TRBJ1-5,TRBV6-5,TGTGCCAGCAGTTACTCTTTCGCCCCGGGAAGCAATCAGCCCCAGCATTTT,CASSYSFAPGSNQPQHF
-,-,TRBJ2-3,TRBV7-9,TGTGTCAGCAGTTCCTCTTTTATCCCCCCTCGCGTAGATACGCAGTATTTT,CVSSSSFIPPRVDTQYF
TRBD2,-,TRBJ2-7,TRBV2,TGTGCCAGCGGGACTAGCGGGAGGGTCTACGAGCAGTACTTC,CASGTSGRVYEQYF
TRBD2,-,TRBJ2-1,TRBV7-8,TGTGCCAGCAGACCCCTTCGGCGGGAGTCCTACAATGAGCAGTTCTTC,CASRPLRRESYNEQFF
-,-,TRBJ1-2,TRBV19,TGTGCCAGTAGTCCAAACTCGGGATCCAATAACTATGGCTACACCTTC,CASSPNSGSNNYGYTF
-,-,TRBJ1-5,TRBV15,TGTGCCACCAGCAGAGATGGGGCAAGTCAGCCCCAGCATTTT,CATSRDGASQPQHF
-,-,TRBJ1-1,TRBV6-1,TGTGCCAGCAGTCCGCACACCGGGACCACTGAAGCTTTCTTT,CASSPHTGTTEAFF
-,-,TRBJ1-1,TRBV7-2,TGTGCCAGCAGCTTAGCTCCCCGGTCGAACACTGAAGCTTTCTTT,CASSLAPRSNTEAFF
-,-,TRBJ2-3,TRBV6-1,TGTGCCAGCAGTCGACGATCACAGGAATCCACAGATACGCAGTATTTT,CASSRRSQESTDTQYF
TRBD1,-,TRBJ2-5,TRBV7-3,TGTGCCAGCAGCTCAACAGGGGGCGCAGGACAAGAGACCCAGTACTTC,CASSSTGGAGQETQYF
-,few,TRBJ2-7,TRBV10-3,TGTGCCATCAGGTCCGGGGGAGAGAACTACGAGCAGTACTTC,CAIRSGGENYEQYF
TRBD2,few,TRBJ2-7,TRBV6-1,TGTGCCAGCAGTGAAGGACTAGCGGGAGCCTACGAGCAGTACTTC,CASSEGLAGAYEQYF
TRBD1,-,TRBJ1-1,TRBV6-5,TGTGCCAGCAGTTACTCCGCCCCCACAGGGGCGCCCACTGAAGCTTTCTTT,CASSYSAPTGAPTEAFF
-,few,TRBJ1-5,TRBV19,TGTGCCAGCGAATGGGAACACAGTGGAGGCAATCAGCCCCAGCATTTT,CASEWEHSGGNQPQHF